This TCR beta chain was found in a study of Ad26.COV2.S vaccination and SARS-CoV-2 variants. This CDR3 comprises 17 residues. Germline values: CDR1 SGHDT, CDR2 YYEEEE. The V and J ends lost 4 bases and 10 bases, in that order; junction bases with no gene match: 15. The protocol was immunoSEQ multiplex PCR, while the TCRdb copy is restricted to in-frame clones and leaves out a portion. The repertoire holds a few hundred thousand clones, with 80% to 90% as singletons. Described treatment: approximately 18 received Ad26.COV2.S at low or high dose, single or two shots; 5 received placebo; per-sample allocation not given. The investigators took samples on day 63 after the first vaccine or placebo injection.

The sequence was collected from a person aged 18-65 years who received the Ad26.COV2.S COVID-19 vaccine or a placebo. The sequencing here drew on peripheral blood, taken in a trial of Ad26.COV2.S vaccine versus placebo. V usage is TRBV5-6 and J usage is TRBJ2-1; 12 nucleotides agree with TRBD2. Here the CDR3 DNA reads TGTGCCAGCAGCCAAATCACTACTAGCGGGAGGCGGCGGGAGCAGTTCTTC. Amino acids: CASSQITTSGRRREQFF.